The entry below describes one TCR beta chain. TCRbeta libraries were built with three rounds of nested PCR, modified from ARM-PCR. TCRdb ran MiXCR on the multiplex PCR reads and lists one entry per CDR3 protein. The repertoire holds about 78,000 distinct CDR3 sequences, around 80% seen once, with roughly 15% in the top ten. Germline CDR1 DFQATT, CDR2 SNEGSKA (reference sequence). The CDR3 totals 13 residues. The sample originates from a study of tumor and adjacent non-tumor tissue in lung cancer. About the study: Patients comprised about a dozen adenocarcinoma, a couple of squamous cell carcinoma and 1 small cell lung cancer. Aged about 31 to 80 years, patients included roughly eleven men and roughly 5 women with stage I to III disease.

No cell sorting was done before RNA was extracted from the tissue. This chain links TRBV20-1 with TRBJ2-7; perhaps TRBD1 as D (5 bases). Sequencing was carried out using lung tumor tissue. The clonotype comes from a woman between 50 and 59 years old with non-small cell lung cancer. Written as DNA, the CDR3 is TGCAATCCCCTAAGGGCAGGGCCCCACGAGCAGTACTTC. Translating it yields CNPLRAGPHEQYF.